One and the same sample provided the 20 T cell receptor beta chains below, sequenced in a study of T cell repertoires in cytomegalovirus infection. One entry per CDR3 protein, called by TCRdb with MiXCR from the reads. This sample has about 700,000 distinct CDR3 sequences; around 31% occur once, and the top ten carry 18%. Their antigen targets remain unknown. The starting material was cultured PBMCs, obtained from culture after CMV antigen stimulation. Source of these receptors: a human donor in good health (CMV status not recorded). Some clones in this sample may be carry-over from other donors' samples.

This clonotype was seen a handful of times. The chain has TRBV2 and TRBJ1-1; unclear D gene. CDR3 length: 14 amino acids. The V end lost 6 bases, the J end lost 0 bases, and 11 bases lay between the germline ends. The germline V gene has CDR1 SNHLY and CDR2 FYNNEI. Written as DNA, the CDR3 is TGTGCCAGCAGCGTGACACTACTGAACACTGAAGCTTTCTTT. Its translation is CASSVTLLNTEAFF.

This clonotype was seen only a few times. The rearrangement links TRBV7-6 to TRBJ2-7; D may be TRBD1 (6 bases). The CDR3 extends over 13 amino acids. Trimming left V 2 bases short and J 6 bases short, with 11 bases between. Germline V gene lookup returns CDR1 SGHVS and CDR2 FNYEAQ. The CDR3 sequence is CASSLSGAGEQYF. In DNA form, the CDR3 reads TGTGCCAGCAGCTTATCAGGGGCGGGCGAGCAGTACTTC.

V and J are TRBV12-3 or TRBV12-4 and TRBJ1-6; D not certain. Trimming removed 4 bases from V and 10 bases from J, with 8 bases in between. The CDR3 contains 12 residues. The CDR3 here is CASSSSTSPLHF. CDR3 nucleotide sequence: TGTGCCAGCAGTTCTTCCACCTCACCCCTCCACTTT.

With regard to this clonotype: A much larger clone lies a single base off, so this may be a read error. The chain carries TRBV6-1 and TRBJ1-5; D uncertain. This CDR3 comprises 13 residues. Germline assignment: CDR1 MNHNS and CDR2 SASEGT. Trimming took 1 base from V and 4 from J, leaving 5 bases between them. CDR3 sequence: CASSEVVNQPQHF. CDR3 DNA: TGTGCCAGCAGTGAAGTGGTAAATCAGCCCCAGCATTTT.

In its sample, this clonotype was seen a few times. The chain uses TRBV7-9 and TRBJ2-1, with TRBD2 as a possible D gene (7 bases). In germline, CDR1 is SEHNR, CDR2 FQNEAQ (reference sequence). Trimming pared 5 bases from V and 10 bases from J, leaving 15 bases between. The CDR3 contains 13 residues. The CDR3 sequence: CASSHRGAWEQFF. CDR3 sequence (DNA): TGTGCCAGCAGCCACCGGGGGGCCTGGGAGCAGTTCTTC.

This clonotype has only a few counts. The chain has TRBV6-1 and TRBJ1-1; 7 bases align to TRBD1. Germline assignment: CDR1 MNHNS and CDR2 SASEGT. V gave up 6 bases and J gave up 3 bases; unmatched junction bases: 7. The CDR3 contains 14 residues. This CDR3 is CASSVTGDYTEAFF. In DNA form, the CDR3 reads TGTGCCAGCAGCGTAACAGGGGACTACACTGAAGCTTTCTTT.

CDR3 region: CASSLASSGFYNEQFF. DNA of the CDR3: TGTGCCAGCAGCTTAGCGTCTAGCGGATTCTACAATGAGCAGTTCTTC. The V and J genes are TRBV11-3 and TRBJ2-1, with 7 bases aligning to TRBD2. Germline V lookup: CDR1 SGHNT, CDR2 YENEEA. This CDR3 is 16 amino acids long. Unmatched junction bases numbered 6, after V lost 1 base and J lost 3 bases.

The chain has TRBV12-3 or TRBV12-4 and TRBJ1-3, with a weak D call TRBD1 (6 bases). The CDR3 contains 13 residues. Deletions cut 6 bases from V and 7 bases from J, with 13 bases between. This chain's CDR3 is CASSRATGNTIYF. The CDR3 DNA reads TGTGCCAGCAGCAGGGCTACAGGGAACACCATATATTTT.

V usage is TRBV2 and J usage is TRBJ1-5; D is perhaps TRBD1 (6 bases). Germline V lookup: CDR1 SNHLY, CDR2 FYNNEI. This CDR3 is built from 15 residues. V lost 8 bases to trimming and J lost 6 bases, with 20 bases between them. Written as DNA, the CDR3 is TGTGCCAGCGGGGGGCAGGGCAACCCAACTCAGCCCCAGCATTTT. Protein product: CASGGQGNPTQPQHF.

This clonotype was counted many times. This chain uses TRBV7-2 with TRBJ2-3; possible D gene TRBD1, 6 bases. The CDR3 is 15 amino acids. Germline V gene lookup returns CDR1 SGHTA and CDR2 FQGNSA. Trimming stripped 7 bases from V and 4 bases from J, with 18 bases between. CDR3 DNA sequence: TGTGCCAGCACCTCCCAGGGGACCCCCGCAGATACGCAGTATTTT. Amino acids: CASTSQGTPADTQYF.

There are a few counts of this clonotype. The chain uses TRBV6-1 and TRBJ1-4; D is ambiguous. Trimming left V 6 bases short and J 10 bases short, with 21 bases between. There are 15 residues in the CDR3. Germline-derived CDR1 and CDR2 are MNHNS and SASEGT. CDR3 in DNA: TGTGCCAGCAGAGGGTGGGAACCCAAAGCAAGAAAACTGTTTTTT. Amino acids: CASRGWEPKARKLFF.

This clonotype occurred a few times. The chain is built from TRBV12-3 or TRBV12-4 and TRBJ1-6, with D hard to call. The CDR3 covers 13 residues. Trimming removed 2 bases at V and 10 bases at J, with 9 bases between. The CDR3 DNA sequence: TGTGCCAGCAGTTTACCCGGGTCCTCACCCCTCCACTTT. Translation gives CASSLPGSSPLHF.

In this sample, this clonotype turned up a few times. The rearrangement joins TRBV2 to TRBJ1-5, with D unresolved. Trimming removed 6 bases from V and 1 base from J, with 13 bases in between. The CDR3 extends over 15 amino acids. Germline V CDR1 and CDR2: SNHLY, FYNNEI. For the CDR3, the DNA is TGTGCCAGCAGATTAAGGACCGAGAGCAATCAGCCCCAGCATTTT. It specifies CASRLRTESNQPQHF.

The J gene is TRBJ1-6, the V gene TRBV25-1; 11 bases line up with TRBD1. Germline CDR1 reads MGHDK; CDR2 reads SYGVNS. The CDR3 is made up of 17 amino acids. Trimming cost V 4 bases and J 8 bases; bases outside gene matches: 10. DNA for the CDR3: TGTGCCAGCAGTGCCCGGAGGACAGGGGGCTTGGATTCACCCCTCCACTTT. It is translated as CASSARRTGGLDSPLHF.

This clonotype was observed a few times. The gene calls are TRBV7-9 and TRBJ2-1; 10 bases map to TRBD1. Germline V lookup: CDR1 SEHNR, CDR2 FQNEAQ (reference sequence). J gave up 1 base and V 6 bases, and 12 bases lay outside the gene matches. The CDR3 extends over 18 amino acids. As DNA, the CDR3 is TGTGCCAGCAGTACCCCCGGGACAGGGGAAGCATCCTACAATGAGCAGTTCTTC. Amino acids: CASSTPGTGEASYNEQFF.

V and J are TRBV7-2 and TRBJ2-5; the match to TRBD2 covers 8 bases. This CDR3 is 14 amino acids long. The V gene's germline CDR1 is SGHTA and CDR2 FQGNSA. Germline trimming cut 5 bases from V and 5 bases from J; bases unmatched to any gene: 7. The CDR3 sequence: CASSPGGTVETQYF. The CDR3 nucleotides are TGTGCCAGCAGCCCGGGGGGGACCGTGGAGACCCAGTACTTC.

This clonotype turned up a few times. The chain employs TRBV6-1 and TRBJ2-1; 13 bases line up with TRBD2. The CDR3 loop spans 21 amino acids. Germline CDR1 MNHNS, CDR2 SASEGT. The V gene end was trimmed by 0 bases and the J gene end by 6 bases; junction bases not matched to a gene: 17. CDR3 sequence: CASSEALQVVTGLAGSNEQFF. The CDR3 bases are TGTGCCAGCAGTGAAGCGCTTCAGGTAGTAACGGGACTAGCGGGGTCCAATGAGCAGTTCTTC.

This chain uses TRBV19 with TRBJ1-5; D call uncertain. The CDR3 has 13 amino acids. The germline V gene encodes CDR1 LNHDA and CDR2 SQIVND (reference sequence). V was trimmed by 4 bases and J by 0 bases, leaving 4 bases between them. This chain's CDR3 is CASSKNSNQPQHF. CDR3 coding DNA: TGTGCCAGTAGTAAAAATAGCAATCAGCCCCAGCATTTT.

This chain joins TRBV6-2 or TRBV6-3 and TRBJ1-1; 7 nucleotides align to TRBD1. The ends lost 6 bases at V and 10 bases at J; junction bases unmatched: 14. Germline lookup yields CDR1 MNHEY and CDR2 SVGEGT. The CDR3 is 14 residues long. In DNA form, the CDR3 reads TGTGCCAGCAGCCCCCTCGACAGGGACCTATCAGCTTTCTTT. Translation: CASSPLDRDLSAFF.

This chain joins TRBV11-3 and TRBJ2-3; perhaps D is TRBD1 or TRBD2 (5 bases each). Per the germline V gene, CDR1 is SGHNT and CDR2 is YENEEA. V dropped 4 bases and J dropped 2 bases, with 13 bases sitting between them. CDR3 size: 15 residues. This chain's CDR3 is CASSSGPSDTDTQYF. The CDR3 DNA follows: TGTGCCAGCAGCTCGGGACCTTCTGACACAGATACGCAGTATTTT.